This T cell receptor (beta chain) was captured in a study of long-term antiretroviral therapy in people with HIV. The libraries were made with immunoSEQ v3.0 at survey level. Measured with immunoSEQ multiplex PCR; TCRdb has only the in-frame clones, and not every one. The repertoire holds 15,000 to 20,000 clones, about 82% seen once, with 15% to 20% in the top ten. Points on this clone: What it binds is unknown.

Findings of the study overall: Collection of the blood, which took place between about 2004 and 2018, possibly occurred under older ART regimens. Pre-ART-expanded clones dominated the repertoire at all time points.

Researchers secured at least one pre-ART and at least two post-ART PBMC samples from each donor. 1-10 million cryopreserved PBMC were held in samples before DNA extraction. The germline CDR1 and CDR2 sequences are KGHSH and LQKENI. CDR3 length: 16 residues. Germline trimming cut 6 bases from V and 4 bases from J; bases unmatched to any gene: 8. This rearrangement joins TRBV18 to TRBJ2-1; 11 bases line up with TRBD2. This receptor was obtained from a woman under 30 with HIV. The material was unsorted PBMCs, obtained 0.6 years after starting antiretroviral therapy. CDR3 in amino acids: CASSLGPSGGYNEQFF. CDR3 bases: TGTGCCAGCTCTTTGGGCCCTAGCGGGGGGTACAATGAGCAGTTCTTC.